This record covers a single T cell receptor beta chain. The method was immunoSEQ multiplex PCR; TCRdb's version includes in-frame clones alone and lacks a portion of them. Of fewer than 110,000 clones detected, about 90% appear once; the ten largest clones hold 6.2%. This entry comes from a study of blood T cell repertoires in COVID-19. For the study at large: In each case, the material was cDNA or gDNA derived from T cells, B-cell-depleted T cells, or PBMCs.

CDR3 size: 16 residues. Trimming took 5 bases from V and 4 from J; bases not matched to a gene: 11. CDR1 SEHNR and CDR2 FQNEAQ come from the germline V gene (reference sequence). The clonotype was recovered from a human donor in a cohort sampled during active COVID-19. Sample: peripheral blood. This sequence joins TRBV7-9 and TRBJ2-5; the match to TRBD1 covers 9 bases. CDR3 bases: TGTGCCAGCAGCCGCCCGGGACAGGGAGTCGGAGAGACCCAGTACTTC. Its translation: CASSRPGQGVGETQYF.